What follows describes a single TCR beta chain. TCRdb re-called the reads through MiXCR, storing one row per CDR3 protein. Of about 180,000 distinct CDR3 sequences listed, about a sixth are singletons. The entry originates in a study of T cell repertoires in cytomegalovirus infection. With 1 base removed from V and 4 bases from J, the gap between germline ends came to 9 bases. The CDR3 consists of 14 residues. The germline V gene has CDR1 SGHVS and CDR2 FQNEAQ. The receptor comes from a human donor in good health (CMV status not recorded). Some clones in this sample may be carry-over from other donors' samples. The specimen was CD8+ T cells from PBMCs. J is TRBJ2-3 and V is TRBV7-8, with D hard to call. The CDR3: CASSLDLAADTQYF. CDR3 nucleotide sequence: TGTGCCAGCAGCTTAGACCTGGCGGCAGATACGCAGTATTTT.